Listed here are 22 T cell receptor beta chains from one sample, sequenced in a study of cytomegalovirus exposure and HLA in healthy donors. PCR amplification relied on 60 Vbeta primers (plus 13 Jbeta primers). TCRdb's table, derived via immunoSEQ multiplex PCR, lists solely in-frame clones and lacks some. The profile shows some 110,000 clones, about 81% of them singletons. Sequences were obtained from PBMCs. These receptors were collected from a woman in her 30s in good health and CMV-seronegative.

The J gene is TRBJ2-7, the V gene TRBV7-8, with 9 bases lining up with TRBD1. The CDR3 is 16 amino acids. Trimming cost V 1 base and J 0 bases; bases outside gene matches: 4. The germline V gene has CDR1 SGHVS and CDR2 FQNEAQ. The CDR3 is CASSLVWDRDSYEQYF. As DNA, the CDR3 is TGTGCCAGCAGCTTAGTGTGGGACAGGGACTCCTACGAGCAGTACTTC.

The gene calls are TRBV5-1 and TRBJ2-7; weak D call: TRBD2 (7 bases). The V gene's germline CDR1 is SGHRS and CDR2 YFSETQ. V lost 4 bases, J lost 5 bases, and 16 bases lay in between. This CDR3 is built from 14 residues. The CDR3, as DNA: TGCGCCAGCAGCGAGGGGGGGGCCGCGGACGAGCAGTACTTC. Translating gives CASSEGGAADEQYF.

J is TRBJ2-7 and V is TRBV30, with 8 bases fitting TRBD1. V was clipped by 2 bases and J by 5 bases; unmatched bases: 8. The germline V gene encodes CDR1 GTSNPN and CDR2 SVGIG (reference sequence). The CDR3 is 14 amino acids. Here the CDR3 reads CAWSSGAGGDEQYF. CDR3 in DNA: TGTGCCTGGAGTTCTGGAGCAGGGGGCGACGAGCAGTACTTC.

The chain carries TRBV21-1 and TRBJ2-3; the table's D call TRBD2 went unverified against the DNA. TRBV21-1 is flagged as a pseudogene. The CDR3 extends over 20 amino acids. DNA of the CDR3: TGTGCCAGCAGCAAATGGTCGAGGACTAGAGGGGGGGATCGCACAGATACGCAGTATTTT. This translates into CASSKWSRTRGGDRTDTQYF.

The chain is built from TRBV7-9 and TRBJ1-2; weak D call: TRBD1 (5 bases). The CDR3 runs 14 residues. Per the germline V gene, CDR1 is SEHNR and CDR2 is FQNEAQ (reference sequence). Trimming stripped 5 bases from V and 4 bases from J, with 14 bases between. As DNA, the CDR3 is TGTGCCAGCAGCACCCAGACAGCGTCCTATGGCTACACCTTC. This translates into CASSTQTASYGYTF.

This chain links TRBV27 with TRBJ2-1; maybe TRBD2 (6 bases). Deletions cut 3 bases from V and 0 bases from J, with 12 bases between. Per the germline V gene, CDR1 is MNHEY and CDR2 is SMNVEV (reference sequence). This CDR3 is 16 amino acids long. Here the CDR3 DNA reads TGTGCCAGCAGTTTCGGGCGGGGCCGCTCCTACAATGAGCAGTTCTTC. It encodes CASSFGRGRSYNEQFF.

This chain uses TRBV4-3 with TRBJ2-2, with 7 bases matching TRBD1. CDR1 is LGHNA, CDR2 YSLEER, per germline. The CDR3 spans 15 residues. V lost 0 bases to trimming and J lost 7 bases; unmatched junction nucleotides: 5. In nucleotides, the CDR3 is TGCGCCAGCAGCCAAGAGAGGGGGCGCGGCGGGGAGCTGTTTTTT. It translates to CASSQERGRGGELFF.

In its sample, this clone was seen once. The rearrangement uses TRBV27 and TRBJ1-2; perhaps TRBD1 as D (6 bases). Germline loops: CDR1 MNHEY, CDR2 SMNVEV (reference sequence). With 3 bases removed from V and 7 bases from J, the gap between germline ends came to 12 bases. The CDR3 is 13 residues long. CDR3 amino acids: CASSFSGVRGYTF. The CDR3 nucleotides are TGTGCCAGCAGTTTTTCAGGGGTGCGTGGCTACACCTTC.

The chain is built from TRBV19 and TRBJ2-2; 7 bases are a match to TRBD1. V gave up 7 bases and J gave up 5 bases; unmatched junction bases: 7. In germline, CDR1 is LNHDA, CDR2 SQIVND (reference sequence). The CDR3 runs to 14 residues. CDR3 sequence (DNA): TGTGCCAGTATCCGCGGCAGGGGGACCGGGGAGCTGTTTTTT. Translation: CASIRGRGTGELFF.

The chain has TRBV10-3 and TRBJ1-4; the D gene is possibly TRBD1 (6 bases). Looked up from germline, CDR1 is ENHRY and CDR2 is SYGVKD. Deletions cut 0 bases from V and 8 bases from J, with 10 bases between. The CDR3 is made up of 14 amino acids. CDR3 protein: CAISESGHLEKLFF. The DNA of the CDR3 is TGTGCCATCAGTGAGTCGGGACACTTAGAAAAACTGTTTTTT.

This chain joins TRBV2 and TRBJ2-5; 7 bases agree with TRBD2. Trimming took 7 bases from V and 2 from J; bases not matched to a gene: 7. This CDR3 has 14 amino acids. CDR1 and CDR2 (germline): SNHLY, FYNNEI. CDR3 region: CASTKTSRQETQYF. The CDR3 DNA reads TGTGCCAGCACCAAGACTAGCAGACAAGAGACCCAGTACTTC.

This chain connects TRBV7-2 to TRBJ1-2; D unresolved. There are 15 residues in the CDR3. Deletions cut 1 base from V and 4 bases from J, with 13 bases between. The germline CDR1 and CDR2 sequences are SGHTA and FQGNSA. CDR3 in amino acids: CASSLDVGLAYGYTF. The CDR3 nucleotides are TGTGCCAGCAGCTTAGACGTCGGATTAGCCTATGGCTACACCTTC.

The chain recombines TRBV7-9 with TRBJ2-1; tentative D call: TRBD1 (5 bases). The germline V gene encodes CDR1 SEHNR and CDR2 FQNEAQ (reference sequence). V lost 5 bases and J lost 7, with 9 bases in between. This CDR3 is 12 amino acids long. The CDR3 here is CASSPRENEQFF. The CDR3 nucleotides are TGTGCCAGCAGCCCCAGGGAAAATGAGCAGTTCTTC.

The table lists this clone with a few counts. CDR3 region: CASSVGGSRYQETQYF. CDR3 nucleotide sequence: TGTGCCAGCAGCGTAGGAGGGTCCCGGTACCAAGAGACCCAGTACTTC. The J gene is TRBJ2-5, the V gene TRBV9; D might be TRBD2 (5 bases). Germline V gene sequence: CDR1 SGDLS, CDR2 YYNGEE. CDR3 length: 16 residues. V was pared by 0 bases and J by 0 bases, with 12 bases between. The full variable domain, in which reference TRBV9 and TRBJ2-5 provide the parts outside the CDR3, is DSGVTQTPKHLITATGQRVTLRCSPRSGDLSVYWYQQSLDQGLQFLIQYYNGEERAKGNILERFSAQQFPDLHSELNLSSLELGDSALYFCASSVGGSRYQETQYFGPGTRLLVL.

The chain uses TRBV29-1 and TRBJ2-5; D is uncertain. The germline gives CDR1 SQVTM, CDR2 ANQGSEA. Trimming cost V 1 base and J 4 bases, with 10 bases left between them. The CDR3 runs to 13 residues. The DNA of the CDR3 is TGCAGCGTTGAAGGGGTCGGGTTAGAGACCCAGTACTTC. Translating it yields CSVEGVGLETQYF. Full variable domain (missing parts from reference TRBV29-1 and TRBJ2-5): SAVISQKPSRDICQRGTSLTIQCQVDSQVTMMFWYRQQPGQSLTLIATANQGSEATYESGFVIDKFPISRPNLTFSTLTVSNMSPEDSSIYLCSVEGVGLETQYFGPGTRLLVL.

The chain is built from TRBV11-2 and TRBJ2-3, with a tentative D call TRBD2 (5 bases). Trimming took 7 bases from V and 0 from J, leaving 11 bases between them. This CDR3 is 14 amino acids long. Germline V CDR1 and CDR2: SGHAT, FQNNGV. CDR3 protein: CASNHRGSTDTQYF. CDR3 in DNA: TGTGCCAGCAACCACCGAGGGAGCACAGATACGCAGTATTTT.

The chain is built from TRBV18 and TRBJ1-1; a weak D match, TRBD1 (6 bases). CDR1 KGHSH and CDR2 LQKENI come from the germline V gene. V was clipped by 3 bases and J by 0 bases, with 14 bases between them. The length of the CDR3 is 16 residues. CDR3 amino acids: CASSPWGPTMNTEAFF. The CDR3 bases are TGTGCCAGCTCACCGTGGGGGCCCACCATGAACACTGAAGCTTTCTTT. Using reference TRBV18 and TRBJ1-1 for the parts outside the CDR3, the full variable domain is NAGVMQNPRHLVRRRGQEARLRCSPMKGHSHVYWYRQLPEEGLKFMVYLQKENIIDESGMPKERFSAEFPKEGPSILRIQQVVRGDSAAYFCASSPWGPTMNTEAFFGQGTRLTVV.

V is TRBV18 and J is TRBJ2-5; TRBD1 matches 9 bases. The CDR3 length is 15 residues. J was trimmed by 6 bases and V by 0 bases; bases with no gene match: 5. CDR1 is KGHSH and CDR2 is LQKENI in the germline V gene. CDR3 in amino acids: CASSPPRDRVKTQYF. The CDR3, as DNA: TGTGCCAGCTCACCACCGCGGGACAGGGTAAAGACCCAGTACTTC.

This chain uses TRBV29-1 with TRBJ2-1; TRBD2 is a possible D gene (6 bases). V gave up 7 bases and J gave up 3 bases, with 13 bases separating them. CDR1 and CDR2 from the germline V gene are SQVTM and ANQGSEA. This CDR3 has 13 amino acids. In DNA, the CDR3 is TGCAGCGCTATGGGGGGAGTCTACAATGAGCAGTTCTTC. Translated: CSAMGGVYNEQFF.

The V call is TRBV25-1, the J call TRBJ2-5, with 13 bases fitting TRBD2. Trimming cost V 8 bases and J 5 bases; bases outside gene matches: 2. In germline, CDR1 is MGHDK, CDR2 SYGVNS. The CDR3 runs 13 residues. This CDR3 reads CASGTSGVETQYF. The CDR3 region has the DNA TGTGCCAGCGGGACTAGCGGGGTGGAGACCCAGTACTTC.

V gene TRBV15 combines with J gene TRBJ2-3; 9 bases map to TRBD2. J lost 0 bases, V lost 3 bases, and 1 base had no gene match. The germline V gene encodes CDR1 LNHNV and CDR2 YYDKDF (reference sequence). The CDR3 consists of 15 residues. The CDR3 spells CATSRGLASTDTQYF. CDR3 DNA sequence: TGTGCCACCAGCAGGGGACTAGCTAGCACAGATACGCAGTATTTT.

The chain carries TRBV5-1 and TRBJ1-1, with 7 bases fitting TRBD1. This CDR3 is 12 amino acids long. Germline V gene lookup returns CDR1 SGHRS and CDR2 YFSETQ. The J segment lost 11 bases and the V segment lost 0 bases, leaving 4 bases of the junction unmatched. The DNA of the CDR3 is TGCGCCAGCAGCTTGGGACAGGGTATGGCTTTCTTT. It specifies CASSLGQGMAFF.